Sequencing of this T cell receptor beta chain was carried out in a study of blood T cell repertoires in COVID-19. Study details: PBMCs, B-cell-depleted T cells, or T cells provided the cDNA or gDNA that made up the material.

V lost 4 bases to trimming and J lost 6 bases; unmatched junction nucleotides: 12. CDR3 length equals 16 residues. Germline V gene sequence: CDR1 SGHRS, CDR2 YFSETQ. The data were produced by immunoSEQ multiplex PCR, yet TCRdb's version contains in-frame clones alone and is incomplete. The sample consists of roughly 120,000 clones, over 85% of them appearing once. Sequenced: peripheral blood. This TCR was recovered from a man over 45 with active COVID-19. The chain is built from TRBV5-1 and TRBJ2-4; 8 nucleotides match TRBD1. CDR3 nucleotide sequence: TGCGCCAGCAGCGCAACTCCCCAGGGGGCGAGAAACATTCAGTACTTC. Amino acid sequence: CASSATPQGARNIQYF.